The 17 T cell receptor beta chains given below trace back to one sample, sequenced in a study of T-cell reconstitution after alpha-beta-depleted transplantation in children. Preparing the TCRbeta library involved the use of unique molecular identifiers. Each CDR3 protein gets one entry after TCRdb re-called the PCR reads with MiXCR. The sample includes about 580,000 distinct CDR3 sequences, over 20% of them seen just once. Sequencing used PBMCs, obtained before TCRalphabeta/CD19-depleted stem cell transplant. The receptors shown here come from a boy less than two years old with Wiskott-Aldrich syndrome, due to receive a stem cell transplant.

V is TRBV5-1 and J is TRBJ2-7, with D possibly being TRBD1 (6 bases). The CDR3 totals 14 residues. Germline V gene lookup returns CDR1 SGHRS and CDR2 YFSETQ. V was trimmed by 2 bases and J by 0 bases, leaving 9 bases between them. CDR3 amino acids: CASSLTGPSYEQYF. The CDR3 DNA reads TGCGCCAGCAGCTTAACAGGGCCCTCCTACGAGCAGTACTTC.

A few counts support this clonotype. V usage is TRBV5-1 and J usage is TRBJ2-5; D unresolved. The germline CDR1 and CDR2 sequences are SGHRS and YFSETQ. V dropped 0 bases and J dropped 5 bases, with 14 bases sitting between them. The CDR3 loop spans 15 amino acids. The DNA for the CDR3 is TGCGCCAGCAGCTTGGAAGGTGTGGTCGCGGAGACCCAGTACTTC. Amino acid sequence: CASSLEGVVAETQYF. The full variable domain, its missing parts supplied by reference TRBV5-1 and TRBJ2-5, is KAGVTQTPRYLIKTRGQQVTLSCSPISGHRSVSWYQQTPGQGLQFLFEYFSETQRNKGNFPGRFSGRQFSNSRSEMNVSTLELGDSALYLCASSLEGVVAETQYFGPGTRLLVL.

The rearrangement uses TRBV27 and TRBJ2-7, with a tentative D call TRBD1 (5 bases). The CDR3 is 15 amino acids. Trimming removed 0 bases from V and 1 base from J, with 10 bases in between. Germline V gives CDR1 MNHEY, CDR2 SMNVEV (reference sequence). The CDR3: CASSLSVRASYEQYF. The CDR3, as DNA: TGTGCCAGCAGTTTATCGGTCAGGGCATCCTACGAGCAGTACTTC.

This clonotype was seen only a few times. This sequence joins TRBV5-1 and TRBJ2-3; 10 bases are shared with TRBD2. Looked up from germline, CDR1 is SGHRS and CDR2 is YFSETQ. The trim removed 2 bases at V and 4 bases at J, leaving 4 bases unmatched. This CDR3 is built from 15 residues. CDR3 sequence (DNA): TGCGCCAGCAGCTTACTAGCGGGATTCTCAGATACGCAGTATTTT. Translating gives CASSLLAGFSDTQYF.

This clonotype was picked up many times. This chain uses TRBV28 with TRBJ2-5; 8 bases map to TRBD1. V trimming: 6 bases; J trimming: 2 bases; junction bases outside the gene matches: 5. The CDR3 runs to 14 residues. Germline V gives CDR1 MDHEN, CDR2 SYDVKM. CDR3 sequence: CASSRRQGQETQYF. The CDR3 bases are TGTGCCAGCAGCCGAAGACAGGGGCAAGAGACCCAGTACTTC.

In this sample, this clonotype turned up a few times. The genes are TRBV19 and TRBJ1-1, with D tentatively TRBD1 (6 bases). There are 13 residues in the CDR3. CDR1 LNHDA and CDR2 SQIVND come from the germline V gene (reference sequence). V shed 9 bases and J shed 1 base, with 12 bases lying between them. The CDR3 protein is CASLRTANTEAFF. CDR3 bases: TGTGCCAGCCTAAGGACAGCGAACACTGAAGCTTTCTTT.

The chain carries TRBV9 and TRBJ2-3, with D uncertain. The CDR3 sequence is 14 residues long. V lost 3 bases and J 0 bases, leaving 8 bases between the germline ends. Germline V gene data show CDR1 as SGDLS and CDR2 as YYNGEE. The CDR3 sequence: CASSGRPSTDTQYF. The CDR3 DNA is TGTGCCAGCAGCGGACGCCCTAGCACAGATACGCAGTATTTT. The variable domain in full, with the rest retrieved from reference TRBV9 and TRBJ2-3, is DSGVTQTPKHLITATGQRVTLRCSPRSGDLSVYWYQQSLDQGLQFLIQYYNGEERAKGNILERFSAQQFPDLHSELNLSSLELGDSALYFCASSGRPSTDTQYFGPGTRLTVL.

This rearrangement joins TRBV3-1 to TRBJ2-7, with 11 bases matching TRBD2. The CDR3 is 18 residues long. The junction had 13 bases not matched to a gene; V was cut back by 4 bases and J by 2 bases. CDR1 is LGHDT, CDR2 YNNKEL, per germline (reference sequence). As DNA, the CDR3 is TGTGCCAGCAGCCGGGGACAGCAAAGACTAGCGGGACCCTACGAGCAGTACTTC. It specifies CASSRGQQRLAGPYEQYF.

About this clonotype itself: One end of the junction does not line up with germline, which may come from a read error. This rearrangement joins TRBV5-1 to TRBJ1-1, with D tentatively TRBD1 (6 bases). Germline CDR1 is SGHRS and CDR2 is YFSETQ. This CDR3 region has 15 residues. This CDR3 is CAGRSGRGMNTEAFF. CDR3 DNA: TGCGCCGGCAGATCAGGGAGGGGGATGAACACTGAAGCTTTCTTT. Full variable domain (missing parts from reference TRBV5-1 and TRBJ1-1): KAGVTQTPRYLIKTRGQQVTLSCSPISGHRSVSWYQQTPGQGLQFLFEYFSETQRNKGNFPGRFSGRQFSNSRSEMNVSTLELGDSALYLCAGRSGRGMNTEAFFGQGTRLTVV.

The CDR3 sequence is CASSPGRRDTQYF. CDR3 nucleotides: TGTGCCAGCTCACCGGGACGAAGAGATACGCAGTATTTT. This chain uses TRBV18 with TRBJ2-3; D may correspond to TRBD1 or TRBD2 (5 bases each). The CDR3 has 13 amino acids. Trimming took off 3 bases at V and 5 bases at J, with 9 bases between the two ends. CDR1 is KGHSH, CDR2 LQKENI, per germline.

The gene calls are TRBV5-1 and TRBJ2-2; 9 nucleotides agree with TRBD1. Germline V lookup: CDR1 SGHRS, CDR2 YFSETQ. The CDR3 has 17 residues. V shed 4 bases, J shed 3 bases, and the junction held 10 bases outside the gene matches. This chain's CDR3 is CASSLGPGQGDTGELFF. CDR3 nucleotides: TGCGCCAGCAGCCTCGGCCCGGGACAGGGTGACACCGGGGAGCTGTTTTTT.

The V call is TRBV20-1, the J call TRBJ2-1; 9 nucleotides line up with TRBD2. There are 15 residues in the CDR3. V was pared by 0 bases and J by 2 bases, with 2 bases of the junction left unmatched. Germline CDR1 DFQATT, CDR2 SNEGSKA (reference sequence). CDR3 DNA: TGCAGTGCTAGAGAGCCTAGCGGGGCCTACAATGAGCAGTTCTTC. Protein sequence: CSAREPSGAYNEQFF.

This chain's CDR3 is CASSLSSSRTDTQYF. The CDR3 DNA follows: TGTGCCAGCAGCTTATCTAGCAGCCGCACAGATACGCAGTATTTT. The gene calls are TRBV7-3 and TRBJ2-3; tentative D call: TRBD2 (5 bases). V lost 2 bases and J lost 1, with 10 bases in between. Germline CDR1 and CDR2: SGHTA and FQGTGA. The CDR3 has 15 residues.

The genes are TRBV30 and TRBJ2-1; 13 nucleotides align to TRBD2. V dropped 2 bases and J dropped 10; count of bases not matched to a gene: 11. This CDR3 is 16 amino acids long. Germline assignment: CDR1 GTSNPN and CDR2 SVGIG (reference sequence). The CDR3 sequence is CAWSPLGTSGMSEQFF. The CDR3 bases are TGTGCCTGGAGTCCCCTTGGGACTAGCGGGATGTCAGAGCAGTTCTTC.

This clonotype has a handful of counts. V and J are TRBV10-3 and TRBJ1-5; TRBD1 is a possible D gene (5 bases). The CDR3 has 17 residues. Trimming pared 5 bases from V and 0 bases from J, leaving 17 bases between. The germline V gene has CDR1 ENHRY and CDR2 SYGVKD. The CDR3 DNA sequence: TGTGCCATCAGTAGCGATCCTGGGACGGATAGCAATCAGCCCCAGCATTTT. This encodes CAISSDPGTDSNQPQHF.

V and J are TRBV30 and TRBJ2-1; TRBD2 aligns across 15 bases. CDR1 GTSNPN and CDR2 SVGIG come from the germline V gene (reference sequence). This CDR3 spans 15 amino acids. Losses at the gene ends were 1 base for V and 7 bases for J; bases not matched to a gene: 2. The CDR3 nucleotides read TGTGCCTGGAGTGCGGGGACTAGCGGGAGGAATGAGCAGTTCTTC. This sequence encodes CAWSAGTSGRNEQFF.

V gene TRBV5-1 combines with J gene TRBJ2-5; 7 bases map to TRBD1. J lost 4 bases, V lost 0 bases, and 6 bases had no gene match. The CDR3 totals 15 residues. CDR1 and CDR2 from the germline V gene are SGHRS and YFSETQ. The CDR3 sequence is CASSLGWTGGETQYF. As DNA, the CDR3 is TGCGCCAGCAGCTTGGGTTGGACAGGAGGAGAGACCCAGTACTTC.